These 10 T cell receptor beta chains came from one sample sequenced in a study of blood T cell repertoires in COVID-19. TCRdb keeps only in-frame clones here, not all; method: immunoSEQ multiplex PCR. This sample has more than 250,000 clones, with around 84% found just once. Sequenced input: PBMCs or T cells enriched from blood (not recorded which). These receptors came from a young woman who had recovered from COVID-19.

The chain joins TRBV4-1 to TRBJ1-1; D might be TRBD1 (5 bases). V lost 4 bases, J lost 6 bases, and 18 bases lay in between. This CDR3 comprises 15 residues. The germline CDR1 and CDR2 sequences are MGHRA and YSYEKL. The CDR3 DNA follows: TGCGCCAGCAGCCGGCAGGCAGGGCTGTTTGCTGAAGCTTTCTTT. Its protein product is CASSRQAGLFAEAFF.

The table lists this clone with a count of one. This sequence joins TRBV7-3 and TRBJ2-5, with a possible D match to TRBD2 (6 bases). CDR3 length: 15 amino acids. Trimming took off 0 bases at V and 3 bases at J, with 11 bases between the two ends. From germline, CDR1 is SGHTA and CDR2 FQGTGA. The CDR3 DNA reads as TGTGCCAGCAGCTTAACTTCCGGGACTGAAGAGACCCAGTACTTC. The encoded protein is CASSLTSGTEETQYF.

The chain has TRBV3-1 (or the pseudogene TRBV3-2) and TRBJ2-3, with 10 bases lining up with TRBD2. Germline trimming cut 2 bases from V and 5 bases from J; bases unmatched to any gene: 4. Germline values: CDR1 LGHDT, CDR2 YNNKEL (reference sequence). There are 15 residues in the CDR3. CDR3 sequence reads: CASSQTAGGGDTQYF. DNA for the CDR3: TGTGCCAGCAGCCAAACAGCGGGGGGGGGAGATACGCAGTATTTT.

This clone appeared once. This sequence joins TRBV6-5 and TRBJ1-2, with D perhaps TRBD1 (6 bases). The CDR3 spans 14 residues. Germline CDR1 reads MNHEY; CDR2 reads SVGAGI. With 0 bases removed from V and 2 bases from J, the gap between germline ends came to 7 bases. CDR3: CASSYSQGNYGYTF. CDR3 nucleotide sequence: TGTGCCAGCAGTTACTCGCAGGGGAACTATGGCTACACCTTC.

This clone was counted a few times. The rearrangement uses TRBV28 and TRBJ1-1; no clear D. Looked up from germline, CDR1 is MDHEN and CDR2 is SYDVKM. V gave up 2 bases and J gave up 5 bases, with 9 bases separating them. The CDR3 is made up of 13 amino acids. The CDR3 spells CASSLGGRTEAFF. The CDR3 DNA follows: TGTGCCAGCAGTTTAGGAGGCCGGACTGAAGCTTTCTTT. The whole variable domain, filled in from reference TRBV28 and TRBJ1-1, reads DVKVTQSSRYLVKRTGEKVFLECVQDMDHENMFWYRQDPGLGLRLIYFSYDVKMKEKGDIPEGYSVSREKKERFSLILESASTNQTSMYLCASSLGGRTEAFFGQGTRLTVV.

Written as DNA, the CDR3 is TGCGCCAGCAGCCAATTCTTGGGGAGCGGGGGGCCCGCTGGCGGGGGTGAGCAGTTCTTC. It is translated as CASSQFLGSGGPAGGGEQFF. The J gene is TRBJ2-1, the V gene TRBV4-1; 9 bases agree with TRBD2. The V gene's germline CDR1 is MGHRA and CDR2 YSYEKL. V trimming: 2 bases; J trimming: 9 bases; junction bases outside the gene matches: 23. The CDR3 contains 20 residues.

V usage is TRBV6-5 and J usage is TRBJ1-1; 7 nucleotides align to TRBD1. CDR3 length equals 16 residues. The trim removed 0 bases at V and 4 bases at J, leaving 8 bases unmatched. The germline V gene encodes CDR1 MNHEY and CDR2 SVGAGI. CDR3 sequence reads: CASSYSIGGGGTEAFF. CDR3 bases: TGTGCCAGCAGTTACTCGATAGGGGGCGGCGGCACTGAAGCTTTCTTT.

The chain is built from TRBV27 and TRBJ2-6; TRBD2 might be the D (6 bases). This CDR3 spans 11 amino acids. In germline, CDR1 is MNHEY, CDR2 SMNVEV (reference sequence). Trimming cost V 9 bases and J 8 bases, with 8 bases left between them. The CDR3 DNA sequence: TGTGCCAGTCGGGAGTCCAACGTCCTGACTTTC. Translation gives CASRESNVLTF.

CDR3 loop: CASSPTGESETQYF. The CDR3 bases are TGTGCCAGCTCACCAACAGGGGAGTCTGAGACCCAGTACTTC. The genes are TRBV18 and TRBJ2-5; 7 bases fit TRBD1. This CDR3 comprises 14 residues. From germline, CDR1 is KGHSH and CDR2 LQKENI. Trimming at V came to 2 bases and at J to 5 bases, leaving 5 bases not matched to a gene.

DNA for the CDR3: TGTGCCAGCCACCCAATGACACCCAACTATGGCTACACCTTC. Its protein product is CASHPMTPNYGYTF. V gene TRBV2 combines with J gene TRBJ1-2; D uncertain. This CDR3 comprises 14 residues. Trimming cost V 8 bases and J 2 bases, with 15 bases left between them. From germline, CDR1 is SNHLY and CDR2 FYNNEI.